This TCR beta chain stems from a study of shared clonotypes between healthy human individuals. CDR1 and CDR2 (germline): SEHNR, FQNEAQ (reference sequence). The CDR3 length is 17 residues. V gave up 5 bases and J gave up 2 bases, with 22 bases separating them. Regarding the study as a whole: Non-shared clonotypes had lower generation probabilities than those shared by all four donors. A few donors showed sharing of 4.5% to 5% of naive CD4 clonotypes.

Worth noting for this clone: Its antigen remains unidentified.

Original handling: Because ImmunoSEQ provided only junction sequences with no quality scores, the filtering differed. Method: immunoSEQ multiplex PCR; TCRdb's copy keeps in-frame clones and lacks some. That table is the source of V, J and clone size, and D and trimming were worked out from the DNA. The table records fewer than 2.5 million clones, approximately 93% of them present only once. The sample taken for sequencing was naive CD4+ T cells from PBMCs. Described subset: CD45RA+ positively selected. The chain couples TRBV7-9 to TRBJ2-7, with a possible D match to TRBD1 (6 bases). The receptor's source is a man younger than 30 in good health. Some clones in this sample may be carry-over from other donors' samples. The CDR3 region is CASSPNTGTLEAYEQYF. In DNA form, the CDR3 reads TGTGCCAGCAGCCCGAACACCGGGACATTAGAAGCCTACGAGCAGTACTTC.